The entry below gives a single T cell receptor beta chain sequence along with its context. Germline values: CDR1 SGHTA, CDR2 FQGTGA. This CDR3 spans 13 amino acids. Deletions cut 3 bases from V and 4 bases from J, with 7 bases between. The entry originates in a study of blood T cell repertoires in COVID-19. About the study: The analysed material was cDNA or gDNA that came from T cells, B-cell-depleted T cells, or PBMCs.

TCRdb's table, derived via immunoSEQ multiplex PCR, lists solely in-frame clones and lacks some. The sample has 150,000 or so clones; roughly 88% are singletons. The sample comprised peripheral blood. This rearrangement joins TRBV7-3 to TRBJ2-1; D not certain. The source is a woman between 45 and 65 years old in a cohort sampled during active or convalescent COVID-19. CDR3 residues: CASSLERYNEQFF. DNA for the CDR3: TGTGCCAGCAGCTTGGAGAGATACAATGAGCAGTTCTTC.